Presented here are 26 T cell receptor beta chains from one specimen sequenced in a study of blood T cell repertoires in COVID-19. The assay was immunoSEQ multiplex PCR, and TCRdb's table has in-frame clones only and misses some. Seen here are 200,000 to 250,000 clones, about four fifths observed once, and the top ten hold around 3.5%. Sequencing input: peripheral blood. The receptors were gathered from a woman in her late teens or twenties with acute or convalescent COVID-19.

V is TRBV13 and J is TRBJ1-2; no clear D gene. The CDR3 is made up of 15 amino acids. CDR1 and CDR2 (germline): PRHDT, FYEKMQ (reference sequence). V was shortened by 5 bases and J by 3 bases, with 16 bases between the two germline ends. CDR3 sequence (DNA): TGTGCCAGCAGCCAACGGTGGTATGACTACTATGGCTACACCTTC. It yields the protein CASSQRWYDYYGYTF.

The chain carries TRBV5-1 and TRBJ2-3; 11 bases are a match to TRBD2. The CDR3 extends over 15 amino acids. Germline V gene sequence: CDR1 SGHRS, CDR2 YFSETQ. V shed 6 bases and J 1 base; nucleotides not matched to a gene: 4. In DNA, the CDR3 is TGCGCCAGCAAAGGGACTAGCGGCCGCACAGATACGCAGTATTTT. Amino acids: CASKGTSGRTDTQYF.

This rearrangement joins TRBV9 to TRBJ2-1; 9 bases match TRBD1. V gave up 0 bases and J gave up 7 bases; unmatched junction bases: 5. Germline lookup yields CDR1 SGDLS and CDR2 YYNGEE. CDR3 length equals 15 residues. The chain's CDR3 is CASSVGDRVTNEQFF. DNA for the CDR3: TGTGCCAGCAGCGTAGGGGACAGGGTAACGAATGAGCAGTTCTTC.

The rearrangement links TRBV7-9 to TRBJ2-1, with D possibly being TRBD1 (6 bases). The CDR3 consists of 17 residues. Germline loops: CDR1 SEHNR, CDR2 FQNEAQ (reference sequence). The germline V and J ends were trimmed by 10 bases and 0 bases, with 22 bases remaining between them. CDR3 nucleotides: TGTGCCACCATGGACAGCGCCGACCAATACTCCTACAATGAGCAGTTCTTC. This sequence encodes CATMDSADQYSYNEQFF.

The chain carries TRBV10-1 and TRBJ2-3; D remains ambiguous. Germline CDR1 WNHNN, CDR2 SYGVQD (reference sequence). The CDR3 extends over 14 amino acids. V shed 0 bases and J shed 1 base, with 5 bases lying between them. Here the CDR3 DNA reads TGCGCCAGCAGTGAGTCGGTAGGCACAGATACGCAGTATTTT. It is translated as CASSESVGTDTQYF.

The chain combines TRBV7-2 with TRBJ2-4; D is unclear. The CDR3 is 13 residues long. With 1 base removed from V and 5 bases from J, the gap between germline ends came to 6 bases. CDR1 is SGHTA, CDR2 FQGNSA, per germline. DNA for the CDR3: TGTGCCAGCAGCTTAGGCAGCGAAAACATTCAGTACTTC. As protein: CASSLGSENIQYF. The whole variable domain, filled in from reference TRBV7-2 and TRBJ2-4, reads GAGVSQSPSNKVTEKGKDVELRCDPISGHTALYWYRQSLGQGLEFLIYFQGNSAPDKSGLPSDRFSAERTGGSVSTLTIQRTQQEDSAVYLCASSLGSENIQYFGAGTRLSVL.

The V and J genes are TRBV19 and TRBJ1-2; TRBD1 might be the D (5 bases). Trimming took 4 bases from V and 4 from J, leaving 13 bases between them. CDR3 length equals 14 residues. Germline loops: CDR1 LNHDA, CDR2 SQIVND (reference sequence). CDR3 coding DNA: TGTGCCAGTAGTAAGACAGATACGTTCTATGGCTACACCTTC. Protein: CASSKTDTFYGYTF.

This clone was seen a handful of times. The chain employs TRBV19 and TRBJ2-7, with a weak D call TRBD2 (6 bases). The CDR3 consists of 13 residues. The germline gives CDR1 LNHDA, CDR2 SQIVND (reference sequence). V gave up 3 bases and J gave up 4 bases, with 10 bases separating them. CDR3 in amino acids: CASSMVGGYEQYF. DNA of the CDR3: TGTGCCAGTAGTATGGTTGGAGGGTACGAGCAGTACTTC.

The V and J genes are TRBV6-1 and TRBJ2-1, with 8 bases matching TRBD2. The germline CDR1 and CDR2 sequences are MNHNS and SASEGT. V shed 3 bases and J 7 bases; nucleotides not matched to a gene: 8. The CDR3 is 15 residues long. CDR3 region: CASSDGASGRNEQFF. In nucleotides, the CDR3 is TGTGCCAGCAGTGACGGGGCTAGCGGGCGTAATGAGCAGTTCTTC.

The V gene is TRBV6-5, the J gene TRBJ2-1, with a possible D match to TRBD2 (6 bases). The germline V gene has CDR1 MNHEY and CDR2 SVGAGI. This CDR3 is 14 amino acids long. Trimming took off 10 bases at V and 4 bases at J, with 17 bases between the two ends. The CDR3 region is CATARDSAYNEQFF. CDR3 bases: TGTGCCACCGCCCGGGACTCAGCTTACAATGAGCAGTTCTTC.

J is TRBJ2-1 and V is TRBV3-1 (or the pseudogene TRBV3-2), with 16 nucleotides matching TRBD2. This CDR3 comprises 20 residues. V trimming: 4 bases; J trimming: 8 bases; junction bases outside the gene matches: 17. The germline gives CDR1 LGHDT, CDR2 YNNKEL (reference sequence). The CDR3 spells CASSLPRGTSGRANLYEQFF. In nucleotides, the CDR3 is TGTGCCAGCAGCCTACCCCGGGGGACTAGCGGGAGGGCCAATCTTTATGAGCAGTTCTTC.

V gene TRBV10-1 combines with J gene TRBJ2-2; the D gene is possibly TRBD2 (6 bases). Germline loops: CDR1 WNHNN, CDR2 SYGVQD (reference sequence). Trimming removed 10 bases at V and 7 bases at J, with 25 bases between. CDR3 length: 16 residues. The chain's CDR3 is CATKHPKEGRGGELFF. The CDR3 DNA reads TGCGCCACCAAGCATCCTAAGGAGGGCCGAGGCGGGGAGCTGTTTTTT.

The chain carries TRBV2 and TRBJ1-6; 8 nucleotides agree with TRBD1. Germline CDR1 and CDR2: SNHLY and FYNNEI. The junction had 16 bases not matched to a gene; V was cut back by 8 bases and J by 1 base. The CDR3 is made up of 19 amino acids. Written as DNA, the CDR3 is TGTGCCAGCGGGGCAGGGGGCTTCCGTTTGGGGTCCTATAATTCACCCCTCCACTTT. This gives the protein CASGAGGFRLGSYNSPLHF. Drawing the rest from reference TRBV2 and TRBJ1-6, the complete variable domain is EPEVTQTPSHQVTQMGQEVILRCVPISNHLYFYWYRQILGQKVEFLVSFYNNEISEKSEIFDDQFSVERPDGSNFTLKIRSTKLEDSAMYFCASGAGGFRLGSYNSPLHFGNGTRLTVT.

The rearrangement uses TRBV5-1 and TRBJ2-5; 9 positions match TRBD2. V trimming: 3 bases; J trimming: 3 bases; junction bases outside the gene matches: 6. CDR1 and CDR2 (germline): SGHRS, YFSETQ. The CDR3 spans 15 residues. The CDR3 here is CASSYLAGVEETQYF. CDR3 bases: TGCGCCAGCAGCTATTTAGCGGGAGTAGAAGAGACCCAGTACTTC.

The chain is built from TRBV19 and TRBJ2-7; D perhaps matches TRBD2 (5 bases). The germline V gene encodes CDR1 LNHDA and CDR2 SQIVND (reference sequence). Trimming removed 7 bases at V and 5 bases at J, with 18 bases between. The CDR3 consists of 14 residues. CDR3 bases: TGTGCCAGTAAGCCTGAGCCGGGGATCCACGAGCAGTACTTC. Protein product: CASKPEPGIHEQYF. The complete variable domain, with remaining parts taken from reference TRBV19 and TRBJ2-7, reads DGGITQSPKYLFRKEGQNVTLSCEQNLNHDAMYWYRQDPGQGLRLIYYSQIVNDFQKGDIAEGYSVSREKKESFPLTVTSAQKNPTAFYLCASKPEPGIHEQYFGPGTRLTVT.

The chain is built from TRBV4-1 and TRBJ1-1, with unresolved D. Per germline, CDR1 MGHRA and CDR2 YSYEKL. This CDR3 is built from 15 residues. Trimming stripped 1 base from V and 0 bases from J, with 9 bases between. The CDR3 DNA sequence: TGCGCCAGCAGCCAAGGTCCAGACATGAACACTGAAGCTTTCTTT. Translated, it gives CASSQGPDMNTEAFF.

This clone was seen only a few times. The rearrangement uses TRBV11-3 and TRBJ2-1; TRBD2 agrees at 7 bases. J was trimmed by 4 bases and V by 4 bases; bases with no gene match: 4. Germline V gene sequence: CDR1 SGHNT, CDR2 YENEEA. The length of the CDR3 is 14 residues. CDR3 coding DNA: TGTGCCAGCAGCTCGGGACTAAGTTACAATGAGCAGTTCTTC. This sequence encodes CASSSGLSYNEQFF. Full variable domain (missing parts from reference TRBV11-3 and TRBJ2-1): EAGVVQSPRYKIIEKKQPVAFWCNPISGHNTLYWYLQNLGQGPELLIRYENEEAVDDSQLPKDRFSAERLKGVDSTLKIQPAELGDSAVYLCASSSGLSYNEQFFGPGTRLTVL.

The V call is TRBV19, the J call TRBJ1-5; D gene ambiguous. V dropped 6 bases and J dropped 2 bases, with 8 bases sitting between them. The CDR3 has 13 residues. Germline values: CDR1 LNHDA, CDR2 SQIVND (reference sequence). CDR3 DNA sequence: TGTGCCAGTAGGGCCATTGGCAATCAGCCCCAGCATTTT. It yields the protein CASRAIGNQPQHF.

This chain joins TRBV9 and TRBJ2-1; TRBD2 might be the D (6 bases). Trimming stripped 0 bases from V and 8 bases from J, with 21 bases between. This CDR3 comprises 17 residues. Germline loops: CDR1 SGDLS, CDR2 YYNGEE. CDR3: CASSVGGAGFGSDEQFF. Here the CDR3 DNA reads TGTGCCAGCAGCGTAGGAGGGGCGGGATTCGGATCCGATGAGCAGTTCTTC.

This rearrangement joins TRBV3-1 (or the pseudogene TRBV3-2) to TRBJ2-2; possibly TRBD1 for D (5 bases). CDR3 length equals 15 residues. The V gene's germline CDR1 is LGHDT and CDR2 YNNKEL (reference sequence). Trimming removed 3 bases from V and 3 bases from J, with 11 bases in between. The CDR3 loop is CASSHRVDDTGELFF. The CDR3 nucleotides are TGTGCCAGCAGCCACAGGGTCGACGACACCGGGGAGCTGTTTTTT.

CDR3 amino acids: CASTPLTGGTDTQYF. CDR3 DNA sequence: TGTGCCAGTACTCCCCTGACCGGAGGCACAGATACGCAGTATTTT. The J gene is TRBJ2-3, the V gene TRBV19, with no clear D. This CDR3 comprises 15 residues. Germline assignment: CDR1 LNHDA and CDR2 SQIVND (reference sequence). Trimming stripped 7 bases from V and 1 base from J, with 15 bases between. Full variable domain (outside the CDR3, taken from reference TRBV19 and TRBJ2-3): DGGITQSPKYLFRKEGQNVTLSCEQNLNHDAMYWYRQDPGQGLRLIYYSQIVNDFQKGDIAEGYSVSREKKESFPLTVTSAQKNPTAFYLCASTPLTGGTDTQYFGPGTRLTVL.

The chain joins TRBV9 to TRBJ2-3, with D unclear. Germline V gene lookup returns CDR1 SGDLS and CDR2 YYNGEE. Trimming pared 4 bases from V and 8 bases from J, leaving 11 bases between. The CDR3 extends over 12 amino acids. DNA for the CDR3: TGTGCCAGCAGCCCCGATCCGCGTACGCAGTATTTT. Translating it yields CASSPDPRTQYF.

The chain employs TRBV7-8 and TRBJ1-1; 7 bases are a match to TRBD1. Germline V gives CDR1 SGHVS, CDR2 FQNEAQ. The CDR3 is 15 residues long. Trimming took 5 bases from V and 6 from J; bases not matched to a gene: 12. In DNA, the CDR3 is TGTGCCAGCAGCCTAACGACAGGGCGGGCCCCTGAAGCTTTCTTT. Translated: CASSLTTGRAPEAFF.

To note about this clone: At one end, the junction sequence differs from germline, possibly due to a read error. The chain links TRBV7-7 to TRBJ2-3, with TRBD2 matching over 13 bases. This CDR3 is built from 16 residues. Germline CDR1 reads SSHAT; CDR2 reads FNYEAQ (reference sequence). The CDR3 is CASSPGLAGVVDTQYF. The CDR3, as DNA: TGTGCTAGCAGCCCCGGACTAGCGGGAGTAGTAGATACGCAGTATTTT.

The CDR3, as DNA: TGTGCCAGCAGGCCGGGACAGGCTTATGGCTACACCTTC. Its protein product is CASRPGQAYGYTF. V usage is TRBV27 and J usage is TRBJ1-2; 8 bases map to TRBD1. J lost 5 bases, V lost 6 bases, and 5 bases had no gene match. CDR1 and CDR2 (germline): MNHEY, SMNVEV (reference sequence). The CDR3 consists of 13 residues.

V is TRBV27 and J is TRBJ1-2; D is possibly TRBD1 (6 bases). The V end was cut by 5 bases, the J end by 3 bases, with 13 bases between. From germline, CDR1 is MNHEY and CDR2 SMNVEV (reference sequence). The CDR3 loop spans 14 amino acids. The CDR3 here is CASSAVQGYYGYTF. In nucleotides, the CDR3 is TGTGCCAGCAGTGCCGTACAGGGATACTATGGCTACACCTTC.